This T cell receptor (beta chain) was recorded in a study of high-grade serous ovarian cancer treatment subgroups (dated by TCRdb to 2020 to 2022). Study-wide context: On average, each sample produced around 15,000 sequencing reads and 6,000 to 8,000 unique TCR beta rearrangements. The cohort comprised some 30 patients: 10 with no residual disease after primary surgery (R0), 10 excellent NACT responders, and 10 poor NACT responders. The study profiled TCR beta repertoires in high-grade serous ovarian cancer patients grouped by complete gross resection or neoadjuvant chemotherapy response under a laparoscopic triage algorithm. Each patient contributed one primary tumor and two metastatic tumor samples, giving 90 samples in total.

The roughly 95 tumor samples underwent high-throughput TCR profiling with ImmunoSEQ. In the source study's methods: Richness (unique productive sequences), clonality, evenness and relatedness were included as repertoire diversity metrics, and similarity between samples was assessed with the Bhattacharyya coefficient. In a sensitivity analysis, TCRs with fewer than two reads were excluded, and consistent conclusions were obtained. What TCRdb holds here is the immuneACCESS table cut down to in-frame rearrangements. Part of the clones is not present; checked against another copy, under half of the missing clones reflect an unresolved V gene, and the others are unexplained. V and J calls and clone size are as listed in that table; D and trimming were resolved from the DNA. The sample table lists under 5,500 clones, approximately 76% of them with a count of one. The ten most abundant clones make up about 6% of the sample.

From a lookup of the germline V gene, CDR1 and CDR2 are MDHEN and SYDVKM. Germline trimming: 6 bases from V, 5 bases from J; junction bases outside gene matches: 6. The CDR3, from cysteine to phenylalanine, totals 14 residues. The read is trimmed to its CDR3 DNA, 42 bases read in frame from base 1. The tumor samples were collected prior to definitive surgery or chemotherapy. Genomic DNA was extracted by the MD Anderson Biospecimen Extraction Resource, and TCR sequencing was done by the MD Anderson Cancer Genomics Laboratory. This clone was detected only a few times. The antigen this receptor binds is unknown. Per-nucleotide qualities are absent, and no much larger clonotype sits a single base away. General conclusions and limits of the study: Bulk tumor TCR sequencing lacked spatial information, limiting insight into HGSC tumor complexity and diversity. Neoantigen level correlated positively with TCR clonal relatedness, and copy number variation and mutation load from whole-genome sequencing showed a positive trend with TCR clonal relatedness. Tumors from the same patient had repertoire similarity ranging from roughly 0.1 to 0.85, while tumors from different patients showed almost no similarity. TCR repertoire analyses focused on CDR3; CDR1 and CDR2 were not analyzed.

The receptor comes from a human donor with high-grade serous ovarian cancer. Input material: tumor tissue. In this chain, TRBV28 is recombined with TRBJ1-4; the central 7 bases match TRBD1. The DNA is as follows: TGTGCCAGCAGCCTGACAGGGCCGAATGAAAAACTGTTTTTT. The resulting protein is CASSLTGPNEKLFF.